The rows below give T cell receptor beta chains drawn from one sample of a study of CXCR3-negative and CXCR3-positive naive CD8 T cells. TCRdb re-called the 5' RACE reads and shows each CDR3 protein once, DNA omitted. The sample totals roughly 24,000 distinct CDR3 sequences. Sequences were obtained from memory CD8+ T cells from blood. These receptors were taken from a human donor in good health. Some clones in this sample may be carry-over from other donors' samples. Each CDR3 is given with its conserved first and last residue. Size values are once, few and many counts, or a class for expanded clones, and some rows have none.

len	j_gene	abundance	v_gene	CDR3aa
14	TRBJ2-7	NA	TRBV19	CASSFGSPSYEQYF
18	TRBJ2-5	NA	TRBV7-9	CASGLLARGALYQETQYF
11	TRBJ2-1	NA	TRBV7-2	CASSLVPEQFF
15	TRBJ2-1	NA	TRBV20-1	CSARVGWSSYNEQFF
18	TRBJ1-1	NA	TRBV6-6	CASSCADGPTSLYTEAFF
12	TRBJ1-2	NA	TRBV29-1	CSVEDGAYGYTF
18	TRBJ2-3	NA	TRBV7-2	CASSLVPLAGGFEDTQYF
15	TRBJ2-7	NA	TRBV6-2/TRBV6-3	CASSWISGGADEQYF
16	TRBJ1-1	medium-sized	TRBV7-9	CASSTKPTDMNTEAFF
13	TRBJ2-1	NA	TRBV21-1	CASSSVTWGEQFF
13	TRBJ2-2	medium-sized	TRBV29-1	CSVDGGGTGELFF
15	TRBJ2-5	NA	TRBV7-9	CASGLGARFGETQYF
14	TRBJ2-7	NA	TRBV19	CASSMSTASYEQYF
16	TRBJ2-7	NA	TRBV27	CASSLAGQTASYEQYF
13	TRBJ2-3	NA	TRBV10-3	CAITPESTDTQYF
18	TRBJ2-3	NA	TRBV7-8	CASSRGTSTYIITDTQYF
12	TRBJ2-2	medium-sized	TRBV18	CASSPDTGELFF
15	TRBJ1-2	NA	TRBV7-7	CASSVPGQGDYGYAF
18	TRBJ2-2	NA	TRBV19	CATQLERGGRANTGELFF
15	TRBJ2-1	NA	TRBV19	CASSIEGRGYNEQFF
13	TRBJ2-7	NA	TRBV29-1	CSVDPSGDYEQYF
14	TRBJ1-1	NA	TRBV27	CASRTGGYHTEAFF
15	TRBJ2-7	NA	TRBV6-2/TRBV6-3	CASSYSASSSYEQYF
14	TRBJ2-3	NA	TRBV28	CASAAGFSTDTQYF
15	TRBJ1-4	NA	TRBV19	CASSIGPGADEKLFF
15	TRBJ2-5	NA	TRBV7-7	CASSKETGMVETQYF
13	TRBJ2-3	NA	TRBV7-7	CASSLGSADTQYF
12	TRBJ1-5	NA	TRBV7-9	CASSPPDQPQHF
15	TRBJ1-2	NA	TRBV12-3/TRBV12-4	CASSLGFAGHYGYTF
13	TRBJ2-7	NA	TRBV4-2	CASSQDGLIEQYF
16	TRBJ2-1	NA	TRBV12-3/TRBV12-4	CASSRSGEAGGNEQFF
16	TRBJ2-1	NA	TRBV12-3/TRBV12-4	CASSFFGTGNYNEQFF
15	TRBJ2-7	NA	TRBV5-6	CASSLARRGPYEQYF
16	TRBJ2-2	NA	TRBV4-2	CASSQARDSNTGELFF
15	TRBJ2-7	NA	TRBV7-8	CASSLGQGGFYEQYF
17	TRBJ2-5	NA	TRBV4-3	CASSQKTSALLAETQYF
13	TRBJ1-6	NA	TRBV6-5	CASSYDSGSPLHF
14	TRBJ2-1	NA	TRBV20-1	CSARDHASSTEQFF
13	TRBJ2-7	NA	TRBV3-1	CASSKDKNYEQYF
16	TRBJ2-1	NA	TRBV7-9	CASSYQMWGPHNEQFF
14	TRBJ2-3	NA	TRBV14	CASRSGLASDTQYF
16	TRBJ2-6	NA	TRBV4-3	CASSPSGASGANVLTF
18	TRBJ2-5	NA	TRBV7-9	CASSLTRTGENLPKAEYF
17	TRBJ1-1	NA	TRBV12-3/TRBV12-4	CASSSLTITGANTEAFF
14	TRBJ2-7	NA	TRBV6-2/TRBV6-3	CASSYGRGFYEQYF
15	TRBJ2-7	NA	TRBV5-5	CASSLGPRTDAEQYF
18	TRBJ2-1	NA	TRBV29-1	CSVELAGVNEGRYNEQFF
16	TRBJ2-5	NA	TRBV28	CASSSYRGLDQETQYF
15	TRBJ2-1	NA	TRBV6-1	CASQETSGNYNEQFF